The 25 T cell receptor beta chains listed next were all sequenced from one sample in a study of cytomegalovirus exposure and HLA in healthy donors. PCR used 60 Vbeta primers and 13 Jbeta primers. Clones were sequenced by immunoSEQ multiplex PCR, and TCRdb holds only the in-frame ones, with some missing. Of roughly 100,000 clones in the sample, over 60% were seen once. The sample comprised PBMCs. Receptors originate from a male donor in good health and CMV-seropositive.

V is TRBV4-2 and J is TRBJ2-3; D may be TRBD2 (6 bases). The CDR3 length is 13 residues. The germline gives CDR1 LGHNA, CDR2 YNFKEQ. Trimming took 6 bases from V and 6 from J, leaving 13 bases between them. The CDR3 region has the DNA TGTGCCAGCAGTAAGGCGGGGTTGGATACGCAGTATTTT. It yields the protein CASSKAGLDTQYF.

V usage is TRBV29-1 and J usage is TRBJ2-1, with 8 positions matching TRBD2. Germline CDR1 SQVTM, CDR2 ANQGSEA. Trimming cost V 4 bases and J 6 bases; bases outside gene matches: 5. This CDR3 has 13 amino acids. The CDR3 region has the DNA TGCAGCGTTGTGGTAGCGGGGCTCAATGAGCAGTTCTTC. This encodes CSVVVAGLNEQFF.

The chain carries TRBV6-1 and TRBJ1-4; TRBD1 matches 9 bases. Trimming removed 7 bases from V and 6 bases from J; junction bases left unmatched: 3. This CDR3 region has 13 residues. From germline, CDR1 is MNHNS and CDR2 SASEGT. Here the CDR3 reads CASTRTGDEKLFF. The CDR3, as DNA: TGTGCCAGCACGCGGACAGGGGATGAAAAACTGTTTTTT.

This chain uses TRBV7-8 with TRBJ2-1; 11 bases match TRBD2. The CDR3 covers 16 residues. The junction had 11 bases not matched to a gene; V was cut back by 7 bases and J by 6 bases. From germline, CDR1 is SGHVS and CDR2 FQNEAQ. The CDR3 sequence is CASIQSRLAGGNEQFF. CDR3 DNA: TGTGCCAGCATCCAAAGTAGGCTAGCGGGAGGCAATGAGCAGTTCTTC.

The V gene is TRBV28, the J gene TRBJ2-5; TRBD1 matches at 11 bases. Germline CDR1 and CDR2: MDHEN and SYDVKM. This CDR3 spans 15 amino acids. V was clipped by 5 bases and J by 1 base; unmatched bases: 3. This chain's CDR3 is CASSLGTGGQETQYF. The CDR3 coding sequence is TGTGCCAGCAGTCTTGGGACAGGGGGCCAAGAGACCCAGTACTTC.

CDR3 coding DNA: TGCAGCGTCACGTTACGGGAAAAACTGTTTTTT. It yields the protein CSVTLREKLFF. This rearrangement joins TRBV29-1 to TRBJ1-4; D gene uncertain. This CDR3 is 11 amino acids long. Trimming removed 6 bases at V and 8 bases at J, with 10 bases between. Looked up from germline, CDR1 is SQVTM and CDR2 is ANQGSEA.

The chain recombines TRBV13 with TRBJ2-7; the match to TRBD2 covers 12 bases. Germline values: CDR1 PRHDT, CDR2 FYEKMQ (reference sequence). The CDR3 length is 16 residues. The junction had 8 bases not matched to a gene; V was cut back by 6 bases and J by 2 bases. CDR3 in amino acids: CASSQGLAGGAYEQYF. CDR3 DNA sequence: TGTGCCAGCAGTCAGGGACTAGCGGGCGGCGCCTACGAGCAGTACTTC.

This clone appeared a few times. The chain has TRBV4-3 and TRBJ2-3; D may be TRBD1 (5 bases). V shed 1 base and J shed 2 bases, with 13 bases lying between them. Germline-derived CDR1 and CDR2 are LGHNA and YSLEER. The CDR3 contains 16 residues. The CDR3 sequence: CASSQGTSPLTDTQYF. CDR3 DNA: TGCGCCAGCAGCCAAGGGACATCCCCGCTCACAGATACGCAGTATTTT.

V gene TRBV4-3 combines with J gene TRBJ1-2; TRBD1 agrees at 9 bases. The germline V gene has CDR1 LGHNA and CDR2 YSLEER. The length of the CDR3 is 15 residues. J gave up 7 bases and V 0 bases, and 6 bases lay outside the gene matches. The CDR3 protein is CASSQDPGQGGGYTF. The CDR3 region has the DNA TGCGCCAGCAGCCAAGATCCGGGACAGGGAGGTGGCTACACCTTC.

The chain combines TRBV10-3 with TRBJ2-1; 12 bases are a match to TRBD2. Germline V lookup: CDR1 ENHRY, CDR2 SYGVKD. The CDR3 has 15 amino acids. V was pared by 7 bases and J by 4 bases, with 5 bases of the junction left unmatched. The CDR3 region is CAINSGLAGYNEQFF. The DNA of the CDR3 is TGTGCCATCAACTCAGGACTAGCGGGATACAATGAGCAGTTCTTC.

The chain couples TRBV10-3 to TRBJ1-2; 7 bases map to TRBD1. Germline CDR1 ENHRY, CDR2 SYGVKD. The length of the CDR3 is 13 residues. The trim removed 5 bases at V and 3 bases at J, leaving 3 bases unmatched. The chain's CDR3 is CAISTGEDYGYTF. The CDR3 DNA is TGTGCCATCAGTACAGGGGAGGACTATGGCTACACCTTC.

The CDR3 spells CASSPRSPGRYEQYF. The CDR3 region has the DNA TGTGCCAGCAGCCCACGGAGCCCTGGGAGATACGAGCAGTACTTC. This sequence joins TRBV7-6 and TRBJ2-7; D is perhaps TRBD2 (5 bases). The V gene lost 5 bases and the J gene lost 4 bases, with 18 bases spanning the gap. The CDR3 spans 15 residues. The germline V gene has CDR1 SGHVS and CDR2 FNYEAQ.

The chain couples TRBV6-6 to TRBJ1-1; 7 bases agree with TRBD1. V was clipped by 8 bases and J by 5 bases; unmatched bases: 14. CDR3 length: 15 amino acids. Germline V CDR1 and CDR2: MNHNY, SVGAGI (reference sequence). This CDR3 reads CASSSHLGQSTEAFF. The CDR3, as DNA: TGTGCCAGCTCATCACACTTGGGACAGTCGACTGAAGCTTTCTTT.

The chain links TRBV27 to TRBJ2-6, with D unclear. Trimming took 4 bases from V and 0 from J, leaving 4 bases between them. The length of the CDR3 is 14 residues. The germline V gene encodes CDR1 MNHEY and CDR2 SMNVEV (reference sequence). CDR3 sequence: CASSSRSGANVLTF. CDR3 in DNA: TGTGCCAGCAGTTCCCGCTCTGGGGCCAACGTCCTGACTTTC.

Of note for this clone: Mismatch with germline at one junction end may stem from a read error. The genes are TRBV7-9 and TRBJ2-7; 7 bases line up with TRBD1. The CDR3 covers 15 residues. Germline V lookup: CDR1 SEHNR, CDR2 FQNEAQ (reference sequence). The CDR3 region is CASSHIGNRGHEQYF. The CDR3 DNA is TGCGCCAGCAGCCACATCGGGAACAGGGGCCACGAGCAGTACTTC. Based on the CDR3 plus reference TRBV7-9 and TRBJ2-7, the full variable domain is DTGVSQNPRHKITKRGQNVTFRCDPISEHNRLYWYRQTLGQGPEFLTYFQNEAQLEKSRLLSDRFSAERPKGSFSTLEIQRTEQGDSAMYLCASSHIGNRGHEQYFGPGTRLTVT.

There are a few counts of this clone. CDR3 nucleotides: TGTGCCAGCAGCTTTCTAGCGGGAGGGAGCACAGATACGCAGTATTTT. Translation gives CASSFLAGGSTDTQYF. V usage is TRBV7-3 and J usage is TRBJ2-3; 12 nucleotides match TRBD2. With 3 bases clipped from V and 0 bases from J, the junction kept 1 base outside the gene matches. The CDR3 contains 16 residues. Germline CDR1 reads SGHTA; CDR2 reads FQGTGA.

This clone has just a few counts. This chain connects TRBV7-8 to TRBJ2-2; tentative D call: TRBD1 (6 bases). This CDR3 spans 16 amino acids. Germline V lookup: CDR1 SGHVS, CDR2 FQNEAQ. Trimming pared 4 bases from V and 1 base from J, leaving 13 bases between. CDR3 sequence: CASSWGPGQNTGELFF. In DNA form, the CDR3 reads TGTGCCAGCAGCTGGGGCCCGGGACAGAACACCGGGGAGCTGTTTTTT.

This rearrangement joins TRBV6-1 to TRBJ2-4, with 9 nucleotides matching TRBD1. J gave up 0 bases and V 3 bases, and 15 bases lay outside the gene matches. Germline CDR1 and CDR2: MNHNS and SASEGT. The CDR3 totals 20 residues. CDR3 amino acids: CASSDPDRGVFYVAKNIQYF. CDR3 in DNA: TGTGCCAGCAGTGATCCGGACAGGGGCGTTTTTTACGTAGCCAAAAACATTCAGTACTTC.

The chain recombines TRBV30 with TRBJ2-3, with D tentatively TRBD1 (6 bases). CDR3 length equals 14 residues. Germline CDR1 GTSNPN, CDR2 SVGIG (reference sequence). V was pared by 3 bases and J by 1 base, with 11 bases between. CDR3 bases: TGTGCCTGGAGCCCAGGACAGCGCACAGATACGCAGTATTTT. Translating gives CAWSPGQRTDTQYF.

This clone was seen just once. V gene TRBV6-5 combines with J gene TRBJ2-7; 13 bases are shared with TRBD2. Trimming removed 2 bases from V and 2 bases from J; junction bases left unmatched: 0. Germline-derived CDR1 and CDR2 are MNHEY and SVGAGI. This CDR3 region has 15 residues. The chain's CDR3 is CASSYGLAGAYEQYF. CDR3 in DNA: TGTGCCAGCAGTTACGGACTAGCGGGGGCCTACGAGCAGTACTTC.

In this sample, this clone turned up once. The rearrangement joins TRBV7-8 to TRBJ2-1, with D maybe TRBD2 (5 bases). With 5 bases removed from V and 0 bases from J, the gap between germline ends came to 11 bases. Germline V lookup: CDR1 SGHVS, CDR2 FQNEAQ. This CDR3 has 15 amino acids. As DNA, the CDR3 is TGTGCCAGCAGCCCGGACTGGACCTCCTACAATGAGCAGTTCTTC. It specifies CASSPDWTSYNEQFF.

In DNA form, the CDR3 reads TGCGCCAGCAGCCTACAGGGCAGCTCCTACGAGCAGTACTTC. Residues: CASSLQGSSYEQYF. The chain carries TRBV5-1 and TRBJ2-7, with a tentative D call TRBD1 (6 bases). Germline V gene sequence: CDR1 SGHRS, CDR2 YFSETQ. V was clipped by 4 bases and J by 0 bases, with 11 bases between them. There are 14 residues in the CDR3. The full variable domain, with the rest looked up from reference TRBV5-1 and TRBJ2-7, is KAGVTQTPRYLIKTRGQQVTLSCSPISGHRSVSWYQQTPGQGLQFLFEYFSETQRNKGNFPGRFSGRQFSNSRSEMNVSTLELGDSALYLCASSLQGSSYEQYFGPGTRLTVT.

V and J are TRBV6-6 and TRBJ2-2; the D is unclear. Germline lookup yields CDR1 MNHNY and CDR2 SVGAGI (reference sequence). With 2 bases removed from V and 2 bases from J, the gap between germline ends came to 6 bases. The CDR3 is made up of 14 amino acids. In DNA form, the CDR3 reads TGTGCCAGCAGTTACAAACTAAACACCGGGGAGCTGTTTTTT. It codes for CASSYKLNTGELFF.

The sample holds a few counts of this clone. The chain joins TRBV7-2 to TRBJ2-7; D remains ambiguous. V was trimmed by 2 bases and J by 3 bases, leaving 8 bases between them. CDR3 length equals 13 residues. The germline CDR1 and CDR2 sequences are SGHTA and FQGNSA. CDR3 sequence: CASSLSRYYEQYF. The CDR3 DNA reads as TGTGCCAGCAGCTTATCTAGATACTACGAGCAGTACTTC.

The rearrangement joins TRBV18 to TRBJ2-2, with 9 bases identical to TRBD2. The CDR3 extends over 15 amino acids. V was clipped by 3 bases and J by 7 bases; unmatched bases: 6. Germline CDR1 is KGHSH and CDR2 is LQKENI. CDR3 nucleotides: TGTGCCAGCTCACCTCTAGCGGGATCGGTCGGGGAGCTGTTTTTT. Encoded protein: CASSPLAGSVGELFF.